This passage covers 5 T cell receptor beta chains from one sample sequenced in a study of cytomegalovirus exposure and HLA in healthy donors. Use of 60 Vbeta and 13 Jbeta primers characterized the PCR. The table came from immunoSEQ multiplex PCR; TCRdb's copy has only in-frame clones and leaves some out. The sample shows 100,000 to 150,000 clones, about three quarters of them seen only once. The sequencing sample was made of PBMCs. Source of these receptors: a human donor in good health.

This clone occurred once. CDR3 amino acids: CASSSDRTSYEQYF. CDR3 DNA: TGTGCCAGCAGCTCCGACAGGACATCCTACGAGCAGTACTTC. The rearrangement links TRBV7-2 to TRBJ2-7; maybe TRBD1 (6 bases). Looked up from germline, CDR1 is SGHTA and CDR2 is FQGNSA. This CDR3 has 14 amino acids. V lost 4 bases and J lost 1, with 11 bases in between.

This clone showed up just a few times. V usage is TRBV6-1 and J usage is TRBJ1-1; 9 bases match TRBD1. Germline V gene sequence: CDR1 MNHNS, CDR2 SASEGT. The CDR3 loop spans 14 amino acids. V was clipped by 10 bases and J by 5 bases; unmatched bases: 11. The CDR3 nucleotides are TGTGCCACCACATCGGGACAGGGCCGTACTGAAGCTTTCTTT. Its translation: CATTSGQGRTEAFF.

The rearrangement joins TRBV5-1 to TRBJ2-7; D might be TRBD1 (6 bases). The germline V gene encodes CDR1 SGHRS and CDR2 YFSETQ. The V end was cut by 2 bases, the J end by 1 base, with 7 bases between. This CDR3 region has 13 residues. The CDR3 DNA reads as TGCGCCAGCAGCTTTCAGGGGTCCTACGAGCAGTACTTC. Translation: CASSFQGSYEQYF.

This rearrangement joins TRBV4-3 to TRBJ1-1; 7 bases map to TRBD1. Germline V lookup: CDR1 LGHNA, CDR2 YSLEER. Germline trimming cut 1 base from V and 1 base from J; bases unmatched to any gene: 9. This CDR3 contains 17 residues. The CDR3 DNA is TGCGCCAGCAGCCAAGTCGGGGTGACAGGGACGAACACTGAAGCTTTCTTT. It codes for CASSQVGVTGTNTEAFF.

V is TRBV5-4 and J is TRBJ2-1; D gene ambiguous. There are 13 residues in the CDR3. Trimming cost V 1 base and J 3 bases, with 5 bases left between them. Germline CDR1 is SGHNT and CDR2 is YYREEE (reference sequence). CDR3 nucleotides: TGTGCCAGCAGCTTGTCAGGCTACAATGAGCAGTTCTTC. Residues: CASSLSGYNEQFF.